The rows below give T cell receptor beta chains drawn from one sample of a study of T cell responses to AZD1222 COVID-19 vaccine. The data were produced by immunoSEQ multiplex PCR, yet TCRdb's version contains in-frame clones alone and is incomplete. Here the sample spans about 17,000 clones, about three quarters being singletons. The source material was peripheral blood, sampled 28 days after the second AZD1222 dose. The source is an adult who received the AZD1222 COVID-19 vaccine. Each CDR3 is given with its conserved first and last residue. D genes are given only for firm matches. Rows may omit the clone size; those that give it use once, few, many or a size class.

d_gene | len | j_gene | v_gene | abundance | CDR3nt | CDR3aa
. | 13 | TRBJ1-6 | TRBV12-3/TRBV12-4 | . | TGTGCCAGCAACCGGGACAACAATTCACCCCTCCACTTT | CASNRDNNSPLHF
TRBD1 | 14 | TRBJ1-2 | TRBV7-2 | . | TGTGCCAGCAGCGGCCGGGACAGGGGTTATGGCTACACCTTC | CASSGRDRGYGYTF
TRBD1 | 14 | TRBJ1-2 | TRBV6-2/TRBV6-3 | . | TGTGCCAGCAGTTATCAACAGGGGACGTATGGCTACACCTTC | CASSYQQGTYGYTF
. | 13 | TRBJ1-2 | TRBV6-2/TRBV6-3 | . | TGTGCCAGCAGTAGCGGTTTTAACTATGGCTACACCTTC | CASSSGFNYGYTF
TRBD1 | 16 | TRBJ2-2 | TRBV13 | few | TGTGCCAGCAGCGTAGTAGACAGGGTGAACACCGGGGAGCTGTTTTTT | CASSVVDRVNTGELFF
. | 13 | TRBJ2-5 | TRBV5-5 | . | TGTGCCAGCAGCTTGGTCGCCGGAGAGACCCAGTACTTC | CASSLVAGETQYF
. | 18 | TRBJ2-5 | TRBV27 | . | TGTGCCAGCAGTTTATTTCCCCCCGGAGTCGGAACATGGGAGACCCAGTACTTC | CASSLFPPGVGTWETQYF
. | 15 | TRBJ2-7 | TRBV18 | once | TGTGCCAGCTCACCACAAGGGAACACAGGCAACGAGCAGTACTTC | CASSPQGNTGNEQYF
. | 11 | TRBJ2-7 | TRBV10-3 | . | TGTGCCACACAGGATTACTACGAGCAGTACTTC | CATQDYYEQYF
TRBD2 | 14 | TRBJ2-1 | TRBV7-2 | . | TGTGCCAGCAGCTTAACCGGGACTAGCAATGAGCAGTTCTTC | CASSLTGTSNEQFF
. | 12 | TRBJ2-7 | TRBV7-7 | . | TGTGCTAGCATCGGCAGGGCCCTCGAGCAGTACTTC | CASIGRALEQYF
. | 14 | TRBJ1-4 | TRBV27 | . | TGTGCCAGCAGTTTTTCCAACAATCGGGAAAAACTGTTTTTT | CASSFSNNREKLFF
. | 13 | TRBJ2-5 | TRBV5-1 | . | TGCGCCAGCAGCATAGCGAGCCAAGAGACCCAGTACTTC | CASSIASQETQYF
. | 12 | TRBJ1-6 | TRBV12-3/TRBV12-4 | . | TGTGCCAGCAGTCCGATGAATTCACCCCTCCACTTT | CASSPMNSPLHF
. | 12 | TRBJ1-1 | TRBV10-3 | . | TGTGCCATCAGTGAAGGGGAGACTGAAGCTTTCTTT | CAISEGETEAFF
TRBD2 | 14 | TRBJ2-7 | TRBV10-3 | . | TGTGCCATTGATTCCGGGACTAGACTCTCCGAGCAGTACTTC | CAIDSGTRLSEQYF
. | 16 | TRBJ2-3 | TRBV6-5 | . | TGTGCCAGCAGTTACTCTTCTTGGGATCGCACAGATACGCAGTATTTT | CASSYSSWDRTDTQYF
. | 15 | TRBJ2-7 | TRBV7-9 | once | TGTGCCAGCAGCCCCCCTTACGGGGGCCTCGAAGGGCAGTACTTC | CASSPPYGGLEGQYF
. | 14 | TRBJ1-5 | TRBV20-1 | few | TGCAGTGCTAGTCCCGGGACGAGCAATCAGCCCCAGCATTTT | CSASPGTSNQPQHF
. | 12 | TRBJ2-7 | TRBV27 | . | TGTGCCAGCTGGAGACAGGCGGACGAGCAGTACTTC | CASWRQADEQYF
. | 13 | TRBJ1-3 | TRBV29-1 | . | TGCAGCGTTGAACGGTCTGAAGGCAACACCATATATTTT | CSVERSEGNTIYF
. | 12 | TRBJ2-2 | TRBV6-5 | . | TGTGGGGCCCGGGATGGGGCCGGGGAGCTGTTTTTT | CGARDGAGELFF